The 16 T cell receptor beta chains below were found in one sample sequenced in a study of shared clonotypes between healthy human individuals. Naive CD8 cells lacked CD45RO and underwent positive selection for CCR7, leaving out terminally differentiated effector memory CD45RA+ cells. Sequencing used immunoSEQ multiplex PCR; TCRdb keeps in-frame clones, though not all of them. The sample has over 750,000 clones; roughly 96% are singletons. Input material: naive CD8+ T cells sorted from blood. These receptors originate from a man aged 30-40 years in good health.

The chain recombines TRBV4-1 with TRBJ2-4; D is unresolved. Per germline, CDR1 MGHRA and CDR2 YSYEKL. The V end lost 0 bases, the J end lost 8 bases, and 5 bases lay between the germline ends. There are 12 residues in the CDR3. CDR3 nucleotide sequence: TGCGCCAGCAGCCAAGATCGGGACATTCAGTACTTC. Its translation: CASSQDRDIQYF.

This clone was recorded only once. The chain recombines TRBV7-9 with TRBJ2-7; D ambiguous. The V gene lost 5 bases and the J gene lost 7 bases, with 15 bases spanning the gap. Germline V gene lookup returns CDR1 SEHNR and CDR2 FQNEAQ (reference sequence). This CDR3 region has 13 residues. The DNA for the CDR3 is TGTGCCAGCAGCCCGAGGACCCGTTGGGAGCAGTACTTC. Translating gives CASSPRTRWEQYF.

The chain has TRBV9 and TRBJ2-1, with a possible D match to TRBD2 (6 bases). Per the germline V gene, CDR1 is SGDLS and CDR2 is YYNGEE. V was clipped by 0 bases and J by 3 bases, with 10 bases between them. This CDR3 has 15 residues. In DNA form, the CDR3 reads TGTGCCAGCAGCGTAGACGGGAGTGACTACAATGAGCAGTTCTTC. Amino acid sequence: CASSVDGSDYNEQFF.

The genes are TRBV2 and TRBJ2-7, with D hard to call. Per the germline V gene, CDR1 is SNHLY and CDR2 is FYNNEI. Trimming removed 0 bases from V and 4 bases from J, with 10 bases in between. The CDR3 totals 14 residues. CDR3 nucleotide sequence: TGTGCCAGCAGTGAAGCGGTAGGGCTGTACGAGCAGTACTTC. Its translation: CASSEAVGLYEQYF.

The chain combines TRBV4-3 with TRBJ2-7, with 7 nucleotides matching TRBD1. In germline, CDR1 is LGHNA, CDR2 YSLEER. J gave up 2 bases and V 5 bases, and 6 bases lay outside the gene matches. This CDR3 spans 14 amino acids. The CDR3 loop is CASSTGTATYEQYF. CDR3 in DNA: TGCGCCAGCAGCACCGGGACAGCGACCTACGAGCAGTACTTC.

The V and J genes are TRBV6-6 and TRBJ2-7; TRBD1 matches at 11 bases. The CDR3 has 14 amino acids. The junction had 0 bases not matched to a gene; V was cut back by 1 base and J by 4 bases. Germline CDR1 MNHNY, CDR2 SVGAGI (reference sequence). This CDR3 is CASSYWDRGYEQYF. Written as DNA, the CDR3 is TGTGCCAGCAGTTACTGGGACAGGGGGTACGAGCAGTACTTC.

This chain connects TRBV7-8 to TRBJ2-1; a possible D gene is TRBD2 (7 bases). The V gene lost 5 bases and the J gene lost 10 bases, with 24 bases spanning the gap. The CDR3 runs to 16 residues. CDR1 and CDR2 (germline): SGHVS, FQNEAQ. For the CDR3, the DNA is TGTGCCAGCAGCCTAGTGGGGGGGGGCCCCCTATGGGAGCAGTTCTTC. This encodes CASSLVGGGPLWEQFF.

This chain joins TRBV6-6 and TRBJ2-3; TRBD1 aligns across 10 bases. The V segment lost 2 bases and the J segment 6 bases; nucleotides outside the gene matches: 5. Germline assignment: CDR1 MNHNY and CDR2 SVGAGI (reference sequence). The CDR3 extends over 15 amino acids. The CDR3 sequence: CASSYRDRGGDTQYF. The CDR3 region has the DNA TGTGCCAGCAGTTACCGGGACAGGGGTGGGGATACGCAGTATTTT.

V usage is TRBV7-8 and J usage is TRBJ1-3; D is undetermined. The CDR3 runs 15 residues. Germline lookup yields CDR1 SGHVS and CDR2 FQNEAQ. Trimming took off 1 base at V and 2 bases at J, with 9 bases between the two ends. The CDR3 DNA reads TGTGCCAGCAGCTTAGGTGAATCCCCTGGAAACACCATATATTTT. This encodes CASSLGESPGNTIYF.

This chain uses TRBV7-8 with TRBJ2-7; TRBD2 matches at 11 bases. The CDR3 covers 16 residues. J lost 5 bases, V lost 0 bases, and 6 bases had no gene match. Germline CDR1 is SGHVS and CDR2 is FQNEAQ. The CDR3 region has the DNA TGTGCCAGCAGCTTAGCGCTCGGACTAGCGGGTGACGAGCAGTACTTC. Protein: CASSLALGLAGDEQYF.

The rearrangement uses TRBV11-2 and TRBJ1-1; no firm D call. The germline V and J ends were trimmed by 5 bases and 7 bases, with 11 bases remaining between them. The germline V gene encodes CDR1 SGHAT and CDR2 FQNNGV. The CDR3 extends over 12 amino acids. The CDR3 sequence: CASSRGGDEAFF. CDR3 DNA: TGTGCCAGCAGCCGGGGTGGCGATGAAGCTTTCTTT.

This clone occurred once. The chain joins TRBV7-8 to TRBJ2-3; 11 bases match TRBD2. After removal of 3 bases from V and 0 bases from J, the junction contained 5 bases not matched to a gene. The V gene's germline CDR1 is SGHVS and CDR2 FQNEAQ. This CDR3 comprises 17 residues. For the CDR3, the DNA is TGTGCCAGCAGCTTGGGGACTAGCGGTAAGAGCACAGATACGCAGTATTTT. Protein product: CASSLGTSGKSTDTQYF.

This clone has just one count. This chain connects TRBV7-9 to TRBJ1-4; a weak D match, TRBD1 (5 bases). The CDR3 totals 16 residues. CDR1 is SEHNR, CDR2 FQNEAQ, per germline (reference sequence). V dropped 0 bases and J dropped 6 bases, with 14 bases sitting between them. CDR3 in DNA: TGTGCCAGCAGCTTAGCGTCGGGACCCTGGGATGAAAAACTGTTTTTT. This gives the protein CASSLASGPWDEKLFF. The full variable domain, completed using reference TRBV7-9 and TRBJ1-4, is DTGVSQNPRHKITKRGQNVTFRCDPISEHNRLYWYRQTLGQGPEFLTYFQNEAQLEKSRLLSDRFSAERPKGSFSTLEIQRTEQGDSAMYLCASSLASGPWDEKLFFGSGTQLSVL.

This rearrangement joins TRBV6-6 to TRBJ1-5; weak D call: TRBD1 (5 bases). This CDR3 region has 14 residues. V lost 0 bases and J lost 9, with 12 bases in between. The V gene's germline CDR1 is MNHNY and CDR2 SVGAGI (reference sequence). In DNA form, the CDR3 reads TGTGCCAGCAGTTACTCTGGGGGGGACCTGCCCCAGCATTTT. Protein: CASSYSGGDLPQHF.

The gene calls are TRBV18 and TRBJ1-5; unclear D gene. The CDR3 sequence is 15 residues long. Germline V gene sequence: CDR1 KGHSH, CDR2 LQKENI. Trimming removed 3 bases at V and 6 bases at J, with 15 bases between. The CDR3 spells CASSPEPGIAQPQHF. CDR3 coding DNA: TGTGCCAGCTCACCCGAGCCGGGTATAGCTCAGCCCCAGCATTTT.

J is TRBJ1-5 and V is TRBV4-1; D gene unclear. There are 17 residues in the CDR3. The V gene lost 0 bases and the J gene lost 2 bases, with 14 bases spanning the gap. Germline CDR1 is MGHRA and CDR2 is YSYEKL. CDR3 sequence reads: CASSQDDKNWGNQPQHF. Written as DNA, the CDR3 is TGCGCCAGCAGCCAAGATGACAAAAACTGGGGCAATCAGCCCCAGCATTTT.